This T cell receptor beta chain was obtained from a study of immune evolution from preneoplasia to lung adenocarcinoma. Sequencing used immunoSEQ multiplex PCR; TCRdb keeps in-frame clones, though not all of them. The repertoire holds approximately 9,000 clones, with roughly 80% as singletons. In its sample, this clone was seen a few times. V lost 2 bases, J lost 7 bases, and 9 bases lay in between. Looked up from germline, CDR1 is MNHNS and CDR2 is SASEGT. The CDR3 extends over 12 amino acids. The specimen sequenced was FFPE minimally invasive lung adenocarcinoma tissue. The chain joins TRBV6-1 to TRBJ2-7; maybe TRBD2 (5 bases). The clonotype comes from a donor of 70 years or more with lung adenocarcinoma. CDR3 sequence (DNA): TGTGCCAGCAGTGAACCCCCGGGGGAGCAGTACTTC. Encoded protein: CASSEPPGEQYF.